These 30 T cell receptor beta chains were sequenced from one sample in a study of blood T cell repertoires in COVID-19. Sequencing used immunoSEQ multiplex PCR; TCRdb keeps in-frame clones, though not all of them. The sample records about 380,000 clones, more than 75% being singletons. The sequencing input was peripheral blood. The receptors here all came from a human donor with acute or convalescent COVID-19. The donor label of this sample is uncertain.

This clone was observed a single time. The rearrangement joins TRBV5-4 to TRBJ1-5; tentatively, D is TRBD1 (6 bases). CDR1 and CDR2 from the germline V gene are SGHNT and YYREEE (reference sequence). V gave up 5 bases and J gave up 3 bases, with 12 bases separating them. There are 14 residues in the CDR3. The CDR3 region has the DNA TGTGCCAGCAGTTCACAGGGATCCAATCAGCCCCAGCATTTT. Translation: CASSSQGSNQPQHF.

This clone was observed a single time. The chain couples TRBV4-1 to TRBJ2-7; TRBD2 might be the D (6 bases). CDR1 and CDR2 (germline): MGHRA, YSYEKL. V gave up 4 bases and J gave up 1 base, with 14 bases separating them. CDR3 length: 15 residues. The CDR3 nucleotides read TGCGCCAGCAGCCCATTATCTGGGGGGTCCTACGAGCAGTACTTC. Translation: CASSPLSGGSYEQYF.

The chain has TRBV5-1 and TRBJ2-5, with D hard to call. The CDR3 consists of 12 residues. V lost 1 base, J lost 4 bases, and 5 bases lay in between. Germline V gene data show CDR1 as SGHRS and CDR2 as YFSETQ. The CDR3 DNA reads TGCGCCAGCAGCTTGTCTCGAGAGACCCAGTACTTC. Its protein is CASSLSRETQYF.

This clone was seen just once. The J gene is TRBJ1-2, the V gene TRBV5-4, with a possible D match to TRBD1 (6 bases). This CDR3 contains 14 residues. The V end was cut by 7 bases, the J end by 4 bases, with 17 bases between. The germline gives CDR1 SGHNT, CDR2 YYREEE (reference sequence). The CDR3 DNA reads as TGTGCCAGCGGTCCCACAGGGCTGGGCTATGGCTACACCTTC. Its translation is CASGPTGLGYGYTF. The entire variable domain, with the rest obtained from reference TRBV5-4 and TRBJ1-2, is as follows: ETGVTQSPTHLIKTRGQQVTLRCSSQSGHNTVSWYQQALGQGPQFIFQYYREEENGRGNFPPRFSGLQFPNYSSELNVNALELDDSALYLCASGPTGLGYGYTFGSGTRLTVV.

The chain joins TRBV15 to TRBJ2-6; D perhaps matches TRBD1 (5 bases). CDR3 length: 16 residues. Germline CDR1 reads LNHNV; CDR2 reads YYDKDF (reference sequence). V was shortened by 4 bases and J by 2 bases, with 12 bases between the two germline ends. The DNA of the CDR3 is TGTGCCACCAGCAACGACAGAAGAACTGGGGCCAACGTCCTGACTTTC. Its protein product is CATSNDRRTGANVLTF.

This rearrangement joins TRBV5-5 to TRBJ2-3; D is ambiguous. Germline V gene data show CDR1 as SGHKS and CDR2 as YYEKEE (reference sequence). There are 13 residues in the CDR3. Trimming pared 7 bases from V and 1 base from J, leaving 10 bases between. The CDR3 sequence is CASSPVGTDTQYF. The DNA for the CDR3 is TGTGCCAGCTCCCCGGTCGGCACAGATACGCAGTATTTT.

The CDR3 DNA sequence: TGTGCCAGCGGGACTGTGGGTCAGCCCCAGCATTTT. It is translated as CASGTVGQPQHF. The rearrangement links TRBV27 to TRBJ1-5; perhaps TRBD1 as D (5 bases). There are 12 residues in the CDR3. Trimming stripped 8 bases from V and 6 bases from J, with 11 bases between. The V gene's germline CDR1 is MNHEY and CDR2 SMNVEV (reference sequence).

The chain carries TRBV14 and TRBJ2-1; 9 bases are a match to TRBD2. V lost 0 bases, J lost 12 bases, and 12 bases stayed unmatched. Germline V gives CDR1 SGHDN, CDR2 FVKESK. The CDR3 consists of 16 residues. The CDR3 nucleotides read TGTGCCAGCAGCCAAGAGATCCAGGGACTAGCAGGGGGGCAGTTCTTC. Translating gives CASSQEIQGLAGGQFF. Full variable domain (remainder filled in from reference TRBV14 and TRBJ2-1): EAGVTQFPSHSVIEKGQTVTLRCDPISGHDNLYWYRRVMGKEIKFLLHFVKESKQDESGMPNNRFLAERTGGTYSTLKVQPAELEDSGVYFCASSQEIQGLAGGQFFGPGTRLTVL.

CDR3 protein: CASSGGFRDGYTF. The CDR3 nucleotides are TGCGCCAGCAGCGGGGGGTTTCGGGACGGCTACACCTTC. The J gene is TRBJ1-2, the V gene TRBV5-1; a weak D match, TRBD1 (5 bases). Per germline, CDR1 SGHRS and CDR2 YFSETQ. V gave up 4 bases and J gave up 8 bases, with 15 bases separating them. This CDR3 contains 13 residues.

This sequence joins TRBV5-8 and TRBJ1-2; the match to TRBD1 covers 9 bases. Trimming at V came to 3 bases and at J to 8 bases, leaving 17 bases not matched to a gene. CDR1 SGHTS and CDR2 YDEGEE come from the germline V gene. This CDR3 spans 17 amino acids. CDR3: CASSSRTRIQGAWGYTF. In DNA form, the CDR3 reads TGTGCCAGCAGCTCCCGTACCCGAATACAGGGGGCGTGGGGCTACACCTTC.

The chain is built from TRBV2 and TRBJ1-4; D possibly corresponds to TRBD1 (6 bases). Looked up from germline, CDR1 is SNHLY and CDR2 is FYNNEI. Trimming pared 8 bases from V and 2 bases from J, leaving 12 bases between. This CDR3 comprises 14 residues. The CDR3 nucleotides are TGTGCCAGCCAGTACAGGGAGACTAATGAAAAACTGTTTTTT. This gives the protein CASQYRETNEKLFF.

The CDR3 protein is CASTLTGSAYEQYF. The CDR3 bases are TGTGCCAGCACTCTGACAGGGAGTGCCTACGAGCAGTACTTC. This chain connects TRBV2 to TRBJ2-7; 7 bases line up with TRBD1. Germline CDR1 SNHLY, CDR2 FYNNEI. J lost 2 bases, V lost 7 bases, and 8 bases had no gene match. The CDR3 spans 14 residues.

This rearrangement joins TRBV19 to TRBJ2-3; 10 bases line up with TRBD2. With V trimmed by 3 bases and J by 0 bases, 3 bases remained unmatched. Germline lookup yields CDR1 LNHDA and CDR2 SQIVND (reference sequence). The CDR3 spans 16 residues. The CDR3 sequence is CASSIGLAESTDTQYF. The CDR3 DNA reads TGTGCCAGTAGTATCGGACTAGCGGAAAGCACAGATACGCAGTATTTT.

The rearrangement joins TRBV7-8 to TRBJ2-7, with TRBD1 identical over 7 bases. V lost 5 bases and J lost 0; bases outside the gene matches: 16. In germline, CDR1 is SGHVS, CDR2 FQNEAQ. The CDR3 covers 18 residues. In nucleotides, the CDR3 is TGTGCCAGCAGCCTTAGCATCTGGGACAGACAAAGCTCCTACGAGCAGTACTTC. It translates to CASSLSIWDRQSSYEQYF.

This chain joins TRBV7-6 and TRBJ2-7; 9 bases map to TRBD1. From germline, CDR1 is SGHVS and CDR2 FNYEAQ. This CDR3 is built from 15 residues. The trim removed 3 bases at V and 1 base at J, leaving 4 bases unmatched. The DNA for the CDR3 is TGTGCCAGCAGCTTTGGACAGGGGCTTTCCTACGAGCAGTACTTC. Translating it yields CASSFGQGLSYEQYF. Full variable domain (missing parts from reference TRBV7-6 and TRBJ2-7): GAGVSQSPRYKVTKRGQDVALRCDPISGHVSLYWYRQALGQGPEFLTYFNYEAQQDKSGLPNDRFSAERPEGSISTLTIQRTEQRDSAMYRCASSFGQGLSYEQYFGPGTRLTVT.

The chain joins TRBV18 to TRBJ1-3; 10 bases line up with TRBD1. Germline V lookup: CDR1 KGHSH, CDR2 LQKENI. V dropped 2 bases and J dropped 0; count of bases not matched to a gene: 1. CDR3 length: 16 residues. The CDR3 loop reads CASSPGTGASGNTIYF. The CDR3, as DNA: TGTGCCAGCTCACCAGGGACAGGGGCCTCTGGAAACACCATATATTTT.

The chain recombines TRBV19 with TRBJ1-3; 7 bases line up with TRBD1. The CDR3 is 15 residues long. With V trimmed by 3 bases and J by 0 bases, 2 bases remained unmatched. Germline V lookup: CDR1 LNHDA, CDR2 SQIVND (reference sequence). For the CDR3, the DNA is TGTGCCAGTAGTATCAGGGGGTCCTCTGGAAACACCATATATTTT. Protein sequence: CASSIRGSSGNTIYF.

This chain joins TRBV7-9 and TRBJ1-3; tentatively, D is TRBD1 (6 bases). V lost 3 bases to trimming and J lost 6 bases, with 9 bases between them. The CDR3 extends over 13 amino acids. From germline, CDR1 is SEHNR and CDR2 FQNEAQ (reference sequence). This chain's CDR3 is CASSFNRENTIYF. The CDR3 region has the DNA TGTGCCAGCAGCTTCAACAGGGAAAACACCATATATTTT.

The gene calls are TRBV19 and TRBJ1-4, with D uncertain. V was cut by 3 bases and J by 0 bases, with 17 bases left in between. The CDR3 is 18 residues long. Per germline, CDR1 LNHDA and CDR2 SQIVND (reference sequence). The CDR3 DNA reads as TGTGCCAGTAGTATGAACGGACTGGGGAGAACAACTAATGAAAAACTGTTTTTT. Protein: CASSMNGLGRTTNEKLFF.

This rearrangement joins TRBV14 to TRBJ2-7, with 8 positions matching TRBD1. The CDR3 runs 16 residues. J gave up 6 bases and V 6 bases, and 16 bases lay outside the gene matches. The germline V gene has CDR1 SGHDN and CDR2 FVKESK. The CDR3 sequence is CASSDPGQGIFGEQYF. CDR3 DNA: TGTGCCAGCAGTGATCCTGGACAGGGCATTTTCGGCGAGCAGTACTTC.

This clone appeared a single time. The V gene is TRBV3-1 (or the pseudogene TRBV3-2), the J gene TRBJ1-5; no clear D gene. Trimming took 4 bases from V and 6 from J, leaving 16 bases between them. The germline V gene has CDR1 LGHDT and CDR2 YNNKEL (reference sequence). The CDR3 consists of 15 residues. Here the CDR3 reads CASSPQRGGPQPQHF. The CDR3 DNA follows: TGTGCCAGCAGCCCCCAGCGGGGAGGCCCTCAGCCCCAGCATTTT.

The V and J genes are TRBV20-1 and TRBJ1-1; TRBD1 might be the D (5 bases). The germline V and J ends were trimmed by 6 bases and 4 bases, with 12 bases remaining between them. Germline-derived CDR1 and CDR2 are DFQATT and SNEGSKA (reference sequence). The CDR3 extends over 12 amino acids. This CDR3 is CSASSGSTEAFF. CDR3 coding DNA: TGCAGTGCCAGTTCAGGGTCCACTGAAGCTTTCTTT.

V and J are TRBV28 and TRBJ1-6, with D maybe TRBD1 (6 bases). Trimming stripped 7 bases from V and 9 bases from J, with 16 bases between. This CDR3 is 14 amino acids long. CDR1 and CDR2 from the germline V gene are MDHEN and SYDVKM. As DNA, the CDR3 is TGTGCCAGCACTTCGACAGGAGGTACTTCACCCCTCCACTTT. Protein product: CASTSTGGTSPLHF.

This rearrangement joins TRBV7-2 to TRBJ2-1; D gene uncertain. Germline-derived CDR1 and CDR2 are SGHTA and FQGNSA. The CDR3 runs to 15 residues. V dropped 1 base and J dropped 2 bases, with 9 bases sitting between them. Written as DNA, the CDR3 is TGTGCCAGCAGCTTAGTTACGGTGACCTACAATGAGCAGTTCTTC. Translating it yields CASSLVTVTYNEQFF.

The chain is built from TRBV5-8 and TRBJ1-5; possibly TRBD1 for D (5 bases). CDR3 length equals 15 residues. Trimming took off 3 bases at V and 2 bases at J, with 12 bases between the two ends. Germline assignment: CDR1 SGHTS and CDR2 YDEGEE. CDR3 residues: CASSSWGDGNQPQHF. CDR3 nucleotides: TGTGCCAGCAGCTCCTGGGGGGACGGCAATCAGCCCCAGCATTTT.

The chain is built from TRBV2 and TRBJ2-1, with 12 bases fitting TRBD2. Germline V gene lookup returns CDR1 SNHLY and CDR2 FYNNEI. V lost 2 bases, J lost 6 bases, and 5 bases stayed unmatched. The CDR3 consists of 16 residues. CDR3 protein: CASSELGLAGFNEQFF. CDR3 nucleotide sequence: TGTGCCAGCAGTGAACTGGGACTAGCGGGCTTCAATGAGCAGTTCTTC.

This clone was seen just once. The rearrangement uses TRBV6-5 and TRBJ2-7, with D unclear. V lost 0 bases and J lost 0, with 9 bases in between. Per the germline V gene, CDR1 is MNHEY and CDR2 is SVGAGI. The CDR3 covers 15 residues. This CDR3 is CASSYSNGFSYEQYF. The CDR3 coding sequence is TGTGCCAGCAGTTACTCAAACGGGTTCTCCTACGAGCAGTACTTC.

Here the CDR3 DNA reads TGTGCCAGCAGCGTTGGGACACTCGGTCGGGAGACCCAGTACTTC. It specifies CASSVGTLGRETQYF. The chain uses TRBV9 and TRBJ2-5; maybe TRBD1 (6 bases). V lost 2 bases, J lost 5 bases, and 16 bases lay in between. The CDR3 is made up of 15 amino acids. The germline gives CDR1 SGDLS, CDR2 YYNGEE.

Comments on this clone: The junction does not match germline at one end; this may be a read error. The chain recombines TRBV10-2 with TRBJ2-3; 7 nucleotides agree with TRBD2. The germline CDR1 and CDR2 sequences are WSHSY and SAAADI. The CDR3 runs to 14 residues. CDR3 amino acids: CASSEGPGRTRKDF. CDR3 coding DNA: TGCGCCAGCAGTGAGGGACCTGGAAGGACTAGGAAAGATTTT.

The chain uses TRBV6-5 and TRBJ2-1; no clear D. Germline-derived CDR1 and CDR2 are MNHEY and SVGAGI. The V end lost 2 bases, the J end lost 0 bases, and 11 bases lay between the germline ends. This CDR3 comprises 16 residues. The CDR3 protein is CASSYEFTSSYNEQFF. Written as DNA, the CDR3 is TGTGCCAGCAGTTACGAATTCACGAGCTCCTACAATGAGCAGTTCTTC.